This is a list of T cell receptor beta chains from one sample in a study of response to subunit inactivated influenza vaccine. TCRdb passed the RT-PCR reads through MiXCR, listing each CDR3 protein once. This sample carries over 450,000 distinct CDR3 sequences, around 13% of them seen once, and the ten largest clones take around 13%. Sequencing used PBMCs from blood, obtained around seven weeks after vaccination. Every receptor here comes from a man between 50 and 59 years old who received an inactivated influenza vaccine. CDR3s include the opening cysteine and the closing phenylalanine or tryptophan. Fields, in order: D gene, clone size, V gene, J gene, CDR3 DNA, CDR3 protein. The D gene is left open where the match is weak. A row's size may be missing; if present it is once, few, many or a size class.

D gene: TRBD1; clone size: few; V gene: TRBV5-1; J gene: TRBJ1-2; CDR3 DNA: TGCGCCAGCGGCCCGACAGGGGACTATGGCTACACCTTC; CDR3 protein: CASGPTGDYGYTF
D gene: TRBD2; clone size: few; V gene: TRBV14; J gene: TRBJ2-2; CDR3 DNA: TGTGCCAGCAGCCAAGATCGCGGGGGATTAGCCGGGGAGCTGTTTTTT; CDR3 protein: CASSQDRGGLAGELFF
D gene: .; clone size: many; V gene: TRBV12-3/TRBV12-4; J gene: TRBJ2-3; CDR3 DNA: TGTGCCAGCGCGGACGGAGGCACAGATACGCAGTATTTT; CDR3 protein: CASADGGTDTQYF
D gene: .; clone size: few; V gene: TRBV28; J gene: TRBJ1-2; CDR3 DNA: TGTGCCAGCAGTTTAAATAACTATGGCTACACCTTC; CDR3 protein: CASSLNNYGYTF
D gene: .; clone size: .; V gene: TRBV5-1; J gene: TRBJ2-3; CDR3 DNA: TGCGCCAGCAGCTTCGACGGAACATCGCAGTATTTT; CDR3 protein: CASSFDGTSQYF
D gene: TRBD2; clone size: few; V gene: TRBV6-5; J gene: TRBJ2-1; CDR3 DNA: TGTGCCAGCAGTTTACTAGCGGGAGAGGGCAATGAGCAGTTCTTC; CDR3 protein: CASSLLAGEGNEQFF
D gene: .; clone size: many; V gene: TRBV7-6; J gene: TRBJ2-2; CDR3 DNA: TGTGCCAGCAGCTTAGCCAGGGCGGGCACCGGGGAGCTGTTTTTT; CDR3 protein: CASSLARAGTGELFF
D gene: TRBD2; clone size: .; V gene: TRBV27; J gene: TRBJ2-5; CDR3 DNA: TGTGCCAGCAGTTTAAGTGGGGCGCGGGGGGGCCGGGAGACCCAGTACTTC; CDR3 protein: CASSLSGARGGRETQYF
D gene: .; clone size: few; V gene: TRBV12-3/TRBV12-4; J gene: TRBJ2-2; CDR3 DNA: TGTGCCAGCAGTTTAAGGAGGGACACCGGGGAGCTGTTTTTT; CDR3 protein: CASSLRRDTGELFF
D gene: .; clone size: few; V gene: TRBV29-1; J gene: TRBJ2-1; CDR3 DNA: TGCAGCGTTGTGAGTGGGCACCACTCCTACAATGAGCAGTTCTTC; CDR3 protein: CSVVSGHHSYNEQFF
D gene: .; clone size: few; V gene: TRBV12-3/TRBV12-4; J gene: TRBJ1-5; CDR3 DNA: TGTGCCAGCAGTTTAGCGGCACGGTTGAGCAATCAGCCCCAGCATTTT; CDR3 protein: CASSLAARLSNQPQHF
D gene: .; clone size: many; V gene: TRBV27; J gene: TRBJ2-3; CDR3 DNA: TGTGCCAGCAGTTTATCGATTGCAAGCACAGATACGCAGTATTTT; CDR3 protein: CASSLSIASTDTQYF
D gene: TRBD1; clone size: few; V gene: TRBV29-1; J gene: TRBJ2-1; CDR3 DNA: TGCAGCCTCAGGTCCGGGACAGGGGTCAATGAGCAGTTCTTC; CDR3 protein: CSLRSGTGVNEQFF
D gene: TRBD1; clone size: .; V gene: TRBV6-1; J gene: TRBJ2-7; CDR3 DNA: TGTGCCAGCACCAAGGGGACAGCTGGCTACGAGCAGTACTTC; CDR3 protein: CASTKGTAGYEQYF
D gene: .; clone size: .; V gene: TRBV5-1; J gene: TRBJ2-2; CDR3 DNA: TGCGCCAGCAGCTTGGCCAGGTGGCGTGCCTCCTCGAACACCGGGGAGCTGTTTTTT; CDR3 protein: CASSLARWRASSNTGELFF
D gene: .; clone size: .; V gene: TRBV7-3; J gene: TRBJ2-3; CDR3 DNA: TGTGCCAGCAGCCCTCGCGGTAGCGCGAGCACAGATACGCAGTATTTT; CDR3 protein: CASSPRGSASTDTQYF
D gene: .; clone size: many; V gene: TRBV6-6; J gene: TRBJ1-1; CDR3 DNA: TGTGCCAGCACTATCAGCGGGAACACTGAAGCTTTCTTT; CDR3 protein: CASTISGNTEAFF
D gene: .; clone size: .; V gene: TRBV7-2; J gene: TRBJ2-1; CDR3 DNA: TGTGCCAGCAGCTTAGAGGGGGGGGGTCCGGGTTGGAAGTTCTTC; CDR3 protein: CASSLEGGGPGWKFF
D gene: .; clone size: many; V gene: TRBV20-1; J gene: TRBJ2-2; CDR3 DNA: TGCAGTGCAAGCGTACCGAACACCGGGGAGCTGTTTTTT; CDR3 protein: CSASVPNTGELFF
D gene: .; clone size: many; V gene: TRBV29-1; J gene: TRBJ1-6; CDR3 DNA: TGCAGCGTTCTTGTGGGGGGCATGGATTCACCCCTCCACTTT; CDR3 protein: CSVLVGGMDSPLHF
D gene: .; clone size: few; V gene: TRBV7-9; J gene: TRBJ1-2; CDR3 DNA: TGTGCCAGCAGCTTTTCATCCAAGAGGGCCTATGGCTACACCTTC; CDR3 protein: CASSFSSKRAYGYTF